The 10 T cell receptor beta chains presented below share a single source sample, sequenced in a study of shared clonotypes between healthy human individuals. Repertoires were generated with immunoSEQ multiplex PCR, while TCRdb's copy carries only in-frame clones and drops some. Among approximately 1,500,000 clones, 98% were seen once, and the ten largest hold about 0.42%. Sequenced: naive CD4+ T cells sorted from blood. The subset here: CD45RA+ positively selected. Every receptor here comes from a man in his thirties or forties in good health.

The sample holds one count of this clone. The rearrangement uses TRBV6-6 and TRBJ1-1, with D unclear. The CDR3 has 13 residues. Germline V lookup: CDR1 MNHNY, CDR2 SVGAGI (reference sequence). V was trimmed by 6 bases and J by 3 bases, leaving 11 bases between them. CDR3 sequence reads: CASRIDSDTEAFF. In DNA, the CDR3 is TGTGCCAGCAGAATTGATTCGGACACTGAAGCTTTCTTT.

The chain combines TRBV13 with TRBJ2-3; TRBD2 matches at 8 bases. The V and J ends lost 5 bases and 4 bases, in that order; junction bases with no gene match: 11. The V gene's germline CDR1 is PRHDT and CDR2 FYEKMQ (reference sequence). CDR3 length equals 16 residues. The CDR3 DNA sequence: TGTGCCAGCAGCCCAACTTTAGCGGGATTCCCAGATACGCAGTATTTT. Translation: CASSPTLAGFPDTQYF.

The chain carries TRBV21-1 and TRBJ1-2. TRBV21-1 is noted as a pseudogene. This CDR3 comprises 12 residues. The CDR3 loop is CASPGQIYGYTF. The DNA of the CDR3 is TGTGCCAGCCCCGGGCAGATATATGGCTACACCTTC.

J is TRBJ2-1 and V is TRBV10-1; 7 bases line up with TRBD1. The CDR3 sequence is 15 residues long. Unmatched junction bases numbered 8, after V lost 5 bases and J lost 4 bases. Germline CDR1 reads WNHNN; CDR2 reads SYGVQD (reference sequence). The CDR3 sequence: CASSKNDREYNEQFF. The CDR3 DNA reads TGCGCCAGCAGTAAGAATGACAGGGAGTACAATGAGCAGTTCTTC.

The chain is built from TRBV5-1 and TRBJ2-4; TRBD2 matches at 9 bases. Germline lookup yields CDR1 SGHRS and CDR2 YFSETQ. This CDR3 spans 13 amino acids. J lost 6 bases, V lost 7 bases, and 5 bases had no gene match. CDR3 nucleotide sequence: TGCGCCAGCCAGCGGGAGGTAGGAAACATTCAGTACTTC. It yields the protein CASQREVGNIQYF.

As concerns this clone: This same CDR3 is encoded by further DNA sequences in the sample. The CDR3 reads CASSPRQYNEQFF. In DNA, the CDR3 is TGTGCCAGCAGCCCACGCCAATACAATGAGCAGTTCTTC. The chain employs TRBV7-9 and TRBJ2-1; D call uncertain. The CDR3 has 13 residues. The ends were cut back, 5 bases at V and 4 bases at J, with 9 bases in the middle. Per the germline V gene, CDR1 is SEHNR and CDR2 is FQNEAQ (reference sequence).

This chain links TRBV9 with TRBJ2-1; D is unresolved. This CDR3 spans 16 amino acids. CDR1 is SGDLS, CDR2 YYNGEE, per germline. Trimming pared 0 bases from V and 4 bases from J, leaving 14 bases between. In nucleotides, the CDR3 is TGTGCCAGCAGCGTAGGCACACCCCTAAAATACAATGAGCAGTTCTTC. Its translation: CASSVGTPLKYNEQFF.

The chain uses TRBV6-6 and TRBJ2-7, with 13 positions matching TRBD2. The germline gives CDR1 MNHNY, CDR2 SVGAGI (reference sequence). The CDR3 length is 16 residues. V was clipped by 3 bases and J by 5 bases; unmatched bases: 7. CDR3 sequence: CASSYGTGLAGDEQYF. CDR3 in DNA: TGTGCCAGCAGTTATGGGACAGGACTAGCGGGGGACGAGCAGTACTTC.

This chain connects TRBV5-6 to TRBJ2-2; D perhaps matches TRBD2 (6 bases). CDR1 SGHDT and CDR2 YYEEEE come from the germline V gene. Trimming took 0 bases from V and 9 from J, leaving 12 bases between them. CDR3 length: 14 amino acids. Here the CDR3 DNA reads TGTGCCAGCAGCTTGGATCTTGGGAGGAGGGAGCTGTTTTTT. The encoded protein is CASSLDLGRRELFF.

The rearrangement links TRBV5-5 to TRBJ2-7, with no clear D. Germline CDR1 reads SGHKS; CDR2 reads YYEKEE (reference sequence). V dropped 2 bases and J dropped 3 bases, with 15 bases sitting between them. The CDR3 contains 15 residues. In nucleotides, the CDR3 is TGTGCCAGCAGCTTAGTCCTCGACCGAGGCTACGAGCAGTACTTC. Encoded protein: CASSLVLDRGYEQYF.